This TCR beta chain comes out of a study of T cells in Graves' hyperthyroidism and ophthalmopathy. Trimming stripped 4 bases from V and 4 bases from J, with 11 bases between. CDR1 is MNHNS and CDR2 is SASEGT in the germline V gene. The CDR3 covers 13 residues. This clonotype was counted many times. There were TCR beta CDR3 regions amplified from RNA transcripts. The TCR CDR3 was amplified in a first-round RT-PCR using the HTBI primer set. MiXCR, applied by TCRdb to the multiplex PCR reads, yields one record per CDR3 protein. The table lists 350,000 or so distinct CDR3 sequences, 15% to 20% of them singletons.

V usage is TRBV6-1 and J usage is TRBJ2-7; D remains ambiguous. The receptor's source is a middle-aged woman with Graves' ophthalmopathy. Sequencing was performed on blood. The CDR3 here is CASSVGFLYEQYF. The CDR3 DNA follows: TGTGCCAGCAGTGTCGGCTTCCTATACGAGCAGTACTTC.